This note documents a single TCR beta chain sequence. Its specificity is not known. The sample belongs to a study of naive and memory T cell subsets. Study results and caveats: Possibly reflecting memory cells re-expressing CD45RA, a few larger clonotypes occurred in naive repertoires, especially CD8. Findings for naive and memory subsets could not be checked against ground truth.

The CDR3 extends over 13 amino acids. V lost 2 bases and J 5 bases, leaving 8 bases between the germline ends. Germline V lookup: CDR1 LNHDA, CDR2 SQIVND (reference sequence). Sequential positive selection took CD4 T cells first, then CD8 T cells. Cells stained for CD3, CD4, CD8, CD45RA, CD27 and viability were sorted into four CD45RA/CD27 subsets. Two oligonucleotides, mixed equimolar, formed the beta constant-region primer covering TRBC1 and TRBC2. Four rounds of PCR amplified the ligated cDNA using nested alpha and beta constant-region primers plus SP2. The cDNA 3' end received a ligated single-stranded oligonucleotide carrying the SP2 primer and a 12-nucleotide UMI. TCRdb re-called the UMI-ligation and nested PCR reads with MiXCR, one entry per CDR3 protein. The sample includes about 150,000 distinct CDR3 sequences, over 20% seen only once; the top ten take around 0.097%.

The sequence was collected from a human donor in good health. Sequenced material: naive CD4+ T cells from blood. The chain combines TRBV19 with TRBJ2-3; D is possibly TRBD2 (6 bases). The CDR3: CASSIWGEDTQYF. In nucleotides, the CDR3 is TGTGCCAGTAGTATATGGGGGGAAGATACGCAGTATTTT. Complete variable domain (other parts from reference TRBV19 and TRBJ2-3): DGGITQSPKYLFRKEGQNVTLSCEQNLNHDAMYWYRQDPGQGLRLIYYSQIVNDFQKGDIAEGYSVSREKKESFPLTVTSAQKNPTAFYLCASSIWGEDTQYFGPGTRLTVL.